What follows are 18 T cell receptor beta chains derived from one specimen sequenced in a study of blood T cell repertoires in COVID-19. The repertoire was sequenced with immunoSEQ multiplex PCR; TCRdb's copy has only in-frame clones and lacks some. The data hold about 210,000 clones, with approximately 78% observed a single time. Sequencing was performed on peripheral blood. All receptors come from a woman in her thirties or forties with acute or convalescent COVID-19.

This sequence joins TRBV18 and TRBJ2-1, with TRBD2 matching over 13 bases. This CDR3 has 16 residues. Germline loops: CDR1 KGHSH, CDR2 LQKENI. After removal of 0 bases from V and 9 bases from J, the junction contained 5 bases not matched to a gene. Here the CDR3 DNA reads TGTGCCAGCTCACCACCAACTAGCGGGAGGGACGGTGAGCAGTTCTTC. This gives the protein CASSPPTSGRDGEQFF.

This clone was seen just once. This chain links TRBV20-1 with TRBJ2-5; D call uncertain. Trimming took 7 bases from V and 2 from J, leaving 8 bases between them. CDR1 and CDR2 from the germline V gene are DFQATT and SNEGSKA (reference sequence). This CDR3 has 11 residues. The CDR3 sequence is CSVRWQETQYF. CDR3 DNA: TGCAGTGTGAGGTGGCAAGAGACCCAGTACTTC.

The J gene is TRBJ1-2, the V gene TRBV30; D is unclear. The CDR3 is 13 amino acids. CDR1 is GTSNPN, CDR2 SVGIG, per germline (reference sequence). V was trimmed by 2 bases and J by 1 base, leaving 8 bases between them. The chain's CDR3 is CAWSFTNNYGYTF. CDR3 sequence (DNA): TGTGCCTGGAGTTTCACTAATAACTATGGCTACACCTTC.

The V and J genes are TRBV7-9 and TRBJ2-7; 7 bases map to TRBD1. CDR1 is SEHNR, CDR2 FQNEAQ, per germline (reference sequence). The CDR3 is made up of 15 amino acids. V dropped 3 bases and J dropped 5; count of bases not matched to a gene: 10. The CDR3 coding sequence is TGTGCCAGCAGCTTCCCGACAGGGCGGGCCCACGAGCAGTACTTC. Its protein is CASSFPTGRAHEQYF.

The V and J genes are TRBV10-2 and TRBJ2-7, with TRBD1 matching 7 bases. CDR3 length: 16 residues. Germline V CDR1 and CDR2: WSHSY, SAAADI. V lost 5 bases and J lost 4; bases outside the gene matches: 14. CDR3 protein: CASSPTGTAEEYEQYF. CDR3 nucleotide sequence: TGCGCCAGCAGTCCTACCGGGACAGCCGAGGAGTACGAGCAGTACTTC.

The chain has TRBV5-5 and TRBJ1-4; 10 bases fit TRBD1. There are 15 residues in the CDR3. The V segment lost 3 bases and the J segment 6 bases; nucleotides outside the gene matches: 5. Germline values: CDR1 SGHKS, CDR2 YYEKEE (reference sequence). In nucleotides, the CDR3 is TGTGCCAGCAGCTCACCCGGGACAGGGGATGAAAAACTGTTTTTT. This gives the protein CASSSPGTGDEKLFF.

J is TRBJ2-1 and V is TRBV29-1; 14 positions match TRBD2. The CDR3 contains 15 residues. Germline V lookup: CDR1 SQVTM, CDR2 ANQGSEA. J lost 8 bases, V lost 7 bases, and 10 bases had no gene match. The CDR3, as DNA: TGCAGCGGCCCGGGACTAGCGGGAGAGGCCGATGAGCAGTTCTTC. The encoded protein is CSGPGLAGEADEQFF.

J is TRBJ1-3 and V is TRBV6-2 or TRBV6-3; no reliable D call. This CDR3 region has 16 residues. Looked up from germline, CDR1 is MNHEY and CDR2 is SVGEGT. The germline V and J ends were trimmed by 2 bases and 0 bases, with 11 bases remaining between them. CDR3 sequence: CASSYGRPISGNTIYF. The CDR3 DNA is TGTGCCAGCAGTTACGGTCGCCCTATCTCTGGAAACACCATATATTTT.

The V and J genes are TRBV27 and TRBJ1-6, with 7 bases identical to TRBD1. Unmatched junction bases numbered 9, after V lost 6 bases and J lost 7 bases. The CDR3 spans 15 residues. CDR1 is MNHEY, CDR2 SMNVEV, per germline (reference sequence). The CDR3 sequence: CASRSRGGLNSPLHF. CDR3 nucleotide sequence: TGTGCCAGCAGGTCCCGAGGGGGCTTAAATTCACCCCTCCACTTT.

The chain employs TRBV9 and TRBJ1-3; D is ambiguous. Trimming pared 2 bases from V and 4 bases from J, leaving 19 bases between. Per the germline V gene, CDR1 is SGDLS and CDR2 is YYNGEE. The CDR3 contains 17 residues. The CDR3 here is CASSVKGTGTRGNTIYF. CDR3 sequence (DNA): TGTGCCAGCAGCGTTAAGGGCACGGGAACGAGAGGAAACACCATATATTTT. The full variable domain, in which reference TRBV9 and TRBJ1-3 provide the parts outside the CDR3, is DSGVTQTPKHLITATGQRVTLRCSPRSGDLSVYWYQQSLDQGLQFLIQYYNGEERAKGNILERFSAQQFPDLHSELNLSSLELGDSALYFCASSVKGTGTRGNTIYFGEGSWLTVV.

V is TRBV7-8 and J is TRBJ2-1, with TRBD2 matching over 8 bases. V shed 6 bases, J shed 4 bases, and the junction held 5 bases outside the gene matches. This CDR3 spans 14 amino acids. The germline V gene has CDR1 SGHVS and CDR2 FQNEAQ. CDR3 sequence (DNA): TGTGCCAGCAGTCTACTAGCGGATTACAATGAGCAGTTCTTC. Protein sequence: CASSLLADYNEQFF.

The chain uses TRBV6-1 and TRBJ2-7; TRBD1 matches 8 bases. The CDR3 sequence is 15 residues long. Germline V lookup: CDR1 MNHNS, CDR2 SASEGT. V lost 0 bases to trimming and J lost 9 bases; unmatched junction nucleotides: 10. This chain's CDR3 is CASSEARTGIRGQYF. As DNA, the CDR3 is TGTGCCAGCAGTGAAGCGCGGACAGGGATTAGGGGGCAGTACTTC.

This clone was found once. V gene TRBV5-1 combines with J gene TRBJ2-4; possibly TRBD2 for D (6 bases). The CDR3 contains 15 residues. Germline CDR1 and CDR2: SGHRS and YFSETQ. Trimming removed 0 bases from V and 6 bases from J, with 13 bases in between. In DNA, the CDR3 is TGCGCCAGCAGCTTGGCAGGAGGGCAGGGAAACATTCAGTACTTC. Translation gives CASSLAGGQGNIQYF.

The gene calls are TRBV5-1 and TRBJ2-1; 14 nucleotides align to TRBD2. This CDR3 comprises 16 residues. The V gene's germline CDR1 is SGHRS and CDR2 YFSETQ. V dropped 3 bases and J dropped 9; count of bases not matched to a gene: 8. The CDR3: CASSYQTSGGVGEQFF. The CDR3 DNA is TGCGCCAGCAGCTATCAGACTAGCGGGGGGGTAGGTGAGCAGTTCTTC.

The V gene is TRBV5-1, the J gene TRBJ2-3, with a tentative D call TRBD2 (5 bases). Trimming removed 5 bases from V and 0 bases from J, with 13 bases in between. The CDR3 is 15 amino acids. Germline CDR1 SGHRS, CDR2 YFSETQ. This CDR3 reads CASRTTRVSTDTQYF. CDR3 sequence (DNA): TGCGCCAGCAGAACCACTAGAGTAAGCACAGATACGCAGTATTTT.

The sample holds one count of this clone. The chain uses TRBV6-5 and TRBJ1-2, with 7 bases lining up with TRBD1. V was pared by 5 bases and J by 2 bases, with 2 bases of the junction left unmatched. Germline V lookup: CDR1 MNHEY, CDR2 SVGAGI. The CDR3 extends over 13 amino acids. The CDR3 sequence is CASSRDRNYGYTF. For the CDR3, the DNA is TGTGCCAGCAGTCGGGACAGAAACTATGGCTACACCTTC.

This clone was observed a few times. The junction departs from germline at one end; a sequencing error may be responsible. The chain recombines TRBV18 with TRBJ1-1, with TRBD1 as a possible D gene (5 bases). The CDR3 is 14 amino acids. CDR1 KGHSH and CDR2 LQKENI come from the germline V gene. The CDR3 bases are TGTGCCAGCTCACCACCCCCAGGGAACGCTGAAGCTTTCTTT. Protein: CASSPPPGNAEAFF.

The chain couples TRBV7-6 to TRBJ2-1; 14 bases match TRBD2. The CDR3 runs to 16 residues. CDR1 is SGHVS, CDR2 FNYEAQ, per germline. J was trimmed by 8 bases and V by 2 bases; bases with no gene match: 5. In DNA form, the CDR3 reads TGTGCCAGCAGCTTAAGGGGGACTAGCGGGAGTGATGAGCAGTTCTTC. Protein: CASSLRGTSGSDEQFF.